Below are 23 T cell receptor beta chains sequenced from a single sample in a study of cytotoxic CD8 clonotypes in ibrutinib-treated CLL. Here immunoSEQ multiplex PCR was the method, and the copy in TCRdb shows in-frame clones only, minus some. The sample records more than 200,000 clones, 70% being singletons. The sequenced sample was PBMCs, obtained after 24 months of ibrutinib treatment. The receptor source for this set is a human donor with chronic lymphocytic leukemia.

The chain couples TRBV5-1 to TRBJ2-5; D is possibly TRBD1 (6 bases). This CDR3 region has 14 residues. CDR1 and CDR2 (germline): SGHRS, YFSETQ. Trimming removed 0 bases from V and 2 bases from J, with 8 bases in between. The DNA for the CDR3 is TGCGCCAGCAGCTTGGACAGGGTGCAAGAGACCCAGTACTTC. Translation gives CASSLDRVQETQYF.

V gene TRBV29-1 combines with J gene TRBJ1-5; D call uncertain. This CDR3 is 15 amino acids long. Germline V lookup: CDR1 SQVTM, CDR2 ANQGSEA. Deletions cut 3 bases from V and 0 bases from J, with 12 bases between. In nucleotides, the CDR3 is TGCAGCGTTGAGGAGAAAAGGGATAGCAATCAGCCCCAGCATTTT. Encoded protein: CSVEEKRDSNQPQHF.

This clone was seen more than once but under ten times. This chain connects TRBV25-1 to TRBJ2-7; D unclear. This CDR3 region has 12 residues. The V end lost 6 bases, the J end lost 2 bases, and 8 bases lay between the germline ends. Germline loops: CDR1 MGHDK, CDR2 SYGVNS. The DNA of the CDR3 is TGTGCCAGCAGGGCTCATCCCTACGAGCAGTACTTC. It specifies CASRAHPYEQYF.

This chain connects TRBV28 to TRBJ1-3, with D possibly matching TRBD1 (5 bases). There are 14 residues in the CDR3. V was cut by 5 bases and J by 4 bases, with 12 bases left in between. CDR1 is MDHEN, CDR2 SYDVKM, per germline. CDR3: CASSTTGAGNTIYF. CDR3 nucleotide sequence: TGTGCCAGCAGTACCACAGGTGCGGGAAACACCATATATTTT.

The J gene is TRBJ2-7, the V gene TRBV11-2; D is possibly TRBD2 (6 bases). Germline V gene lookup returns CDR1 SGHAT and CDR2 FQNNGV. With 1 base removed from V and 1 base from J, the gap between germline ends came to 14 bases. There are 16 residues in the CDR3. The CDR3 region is CASSLGITSPSYEQYF. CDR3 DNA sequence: TGTGCCAGCAGCTTAGGAATTACTAGCCCTTCCTACGAGCAGTACTTC.

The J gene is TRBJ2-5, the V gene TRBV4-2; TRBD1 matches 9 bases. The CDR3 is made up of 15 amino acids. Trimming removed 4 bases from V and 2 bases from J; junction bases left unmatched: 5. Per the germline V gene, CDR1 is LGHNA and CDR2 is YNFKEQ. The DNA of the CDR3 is TGTGCCAGCAGCCCCCGGACAGGGGCTCAAGAGACCCAGTACTTC. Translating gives CASSPRTGAQETQYF.

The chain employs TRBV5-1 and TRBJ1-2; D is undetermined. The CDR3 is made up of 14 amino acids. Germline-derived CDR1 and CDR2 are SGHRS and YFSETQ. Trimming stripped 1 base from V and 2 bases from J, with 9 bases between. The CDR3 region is CASSLSSPNYGYTF. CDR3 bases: TGCGCCAGCAGCTTGAGTTCACCCAACTATGGCTACACCTTC.

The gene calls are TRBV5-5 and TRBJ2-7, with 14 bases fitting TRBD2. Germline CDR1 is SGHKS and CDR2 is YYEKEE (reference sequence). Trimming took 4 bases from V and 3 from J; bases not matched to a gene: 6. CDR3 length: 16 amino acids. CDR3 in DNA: TGTGCCAGCAGCACACCGGGACTAGCGGGGGACTACGAGCAGTACTTC. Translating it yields CASSTPGLAGDYEQYF.

CDR3 nucleotide sequence: TGTGCCAGCAGTTTAGGGGGGGGAACAAACTATGGCTACACCTTC. Its translation is CASSLGGGTNYGYTF. V is TRBV28 and J is TRBJ1-2, with D possibly TRBD1 on 5 matching bases. There are 15 residues in the CDR3. Trimming pared 2 bases from V and 2 bases from J, leaving 12 bases between. Germline V gives CDR1 MDHEN, CDR2 SYDVKM.

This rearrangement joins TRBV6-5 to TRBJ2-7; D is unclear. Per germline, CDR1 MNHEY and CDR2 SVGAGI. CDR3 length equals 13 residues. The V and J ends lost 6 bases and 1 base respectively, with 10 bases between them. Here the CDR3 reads CASSHTDSYEQYF. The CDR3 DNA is TGTGCCAGCAGCCATACAGATTCCTACGAGCAGTACTTC.

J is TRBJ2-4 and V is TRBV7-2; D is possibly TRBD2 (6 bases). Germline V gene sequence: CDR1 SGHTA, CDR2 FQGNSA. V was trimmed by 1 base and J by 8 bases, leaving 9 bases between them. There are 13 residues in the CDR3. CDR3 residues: CASSLGGGDIQYF. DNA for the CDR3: TGTGCCAGCAGCTTAGGAGGAGGGGACATTCAGTACTTC.

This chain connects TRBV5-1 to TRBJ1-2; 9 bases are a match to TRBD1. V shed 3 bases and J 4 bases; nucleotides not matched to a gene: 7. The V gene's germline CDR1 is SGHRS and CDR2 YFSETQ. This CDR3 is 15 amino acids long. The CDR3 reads CASSWTGDGVYGYTF. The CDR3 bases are TGCGCCAGCAGCTGGACAGGGGATGGTGTCTATGGCTACACCTTC.

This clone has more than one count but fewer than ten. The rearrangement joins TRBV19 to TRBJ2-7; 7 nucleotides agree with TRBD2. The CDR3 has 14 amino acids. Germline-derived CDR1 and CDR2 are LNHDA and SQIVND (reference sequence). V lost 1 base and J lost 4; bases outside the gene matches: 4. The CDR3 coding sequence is TGTGCCAGTAGTATAGCGCGGGAGAGGTACGAGCAGTACTTC. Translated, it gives CASSIARERYEQYF.

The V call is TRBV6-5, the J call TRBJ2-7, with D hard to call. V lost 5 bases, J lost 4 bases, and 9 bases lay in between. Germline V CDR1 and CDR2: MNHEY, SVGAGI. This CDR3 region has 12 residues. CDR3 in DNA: TGTGCCAGCAGTAGGGCTGGTTACGAGCAGTACTTC. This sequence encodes CASSRAGYEQYF.

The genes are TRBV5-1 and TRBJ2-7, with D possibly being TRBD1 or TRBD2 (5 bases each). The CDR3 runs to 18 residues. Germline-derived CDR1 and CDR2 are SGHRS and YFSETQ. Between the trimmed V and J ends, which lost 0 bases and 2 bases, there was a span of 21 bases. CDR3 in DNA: TGCGCCAGCAGCTTGGAGATATCCGGGGCCGGTAGCGCCTACGAGCAGTACTTC. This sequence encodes CASSLEISGAGSAYEQYF.

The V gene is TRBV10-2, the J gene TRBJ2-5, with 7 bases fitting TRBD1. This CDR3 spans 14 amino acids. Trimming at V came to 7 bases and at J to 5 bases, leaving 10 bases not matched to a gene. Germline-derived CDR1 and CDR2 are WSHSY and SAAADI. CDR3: CASIQGVVAETQYF. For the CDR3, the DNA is TGCGCCAGCATTCAGGGGGTTGTCGCTGAGACCCAGTACTTC.

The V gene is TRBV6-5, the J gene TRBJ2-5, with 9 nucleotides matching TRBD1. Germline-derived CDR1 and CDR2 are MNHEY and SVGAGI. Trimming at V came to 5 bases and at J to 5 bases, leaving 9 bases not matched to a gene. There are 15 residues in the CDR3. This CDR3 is CASSRNRGLDETQYF. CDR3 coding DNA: TGTGCCAGCAGTAGGAACAGGGGGCTAGACGAGACCCAGTACTTC.

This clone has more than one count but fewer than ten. The CDR3 coding sequence is TGTGCCTGGAGCAGCGGGCAGGGAGGGGGCTACACCTTC. This gives the protein CAWSSGQGGGYTF. V and J are TRBV30 and TRBJ1-2; tentatively, D is TRBD1 (5 bases). The V end was cut by 3 bases, the J end by 8 bases, with 16 bases between. The CDR3 contains 13 residues. CDR1 is GTSNPN, CDR2 SVGIG, per germline (reference sequence).

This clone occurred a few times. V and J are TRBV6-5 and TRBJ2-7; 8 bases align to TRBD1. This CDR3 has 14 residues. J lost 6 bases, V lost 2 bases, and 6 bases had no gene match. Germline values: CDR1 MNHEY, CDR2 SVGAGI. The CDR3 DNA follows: TGTGCCAGCAGTTACCAGGGGGCGAATCTCGAGCAGTACTTC. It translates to CASSYQGANLEQYF.

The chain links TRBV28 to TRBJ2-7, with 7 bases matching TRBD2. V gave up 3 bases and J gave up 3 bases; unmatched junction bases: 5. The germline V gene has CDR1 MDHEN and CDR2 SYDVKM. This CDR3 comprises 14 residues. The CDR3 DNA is TGTGCCAGCAGTTTTTCAGGGAGGGACTACGAGCAGTACTTC. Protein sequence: CASSFSGRDYEQYF.

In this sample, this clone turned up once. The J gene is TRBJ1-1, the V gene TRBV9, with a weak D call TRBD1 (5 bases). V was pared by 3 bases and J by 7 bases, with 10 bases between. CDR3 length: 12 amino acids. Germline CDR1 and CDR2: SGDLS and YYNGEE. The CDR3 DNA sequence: TGTGCCAGCAGCGGGGACGGGGTTGAAGCTTTCTTT. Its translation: CASSGDGVEAFF.

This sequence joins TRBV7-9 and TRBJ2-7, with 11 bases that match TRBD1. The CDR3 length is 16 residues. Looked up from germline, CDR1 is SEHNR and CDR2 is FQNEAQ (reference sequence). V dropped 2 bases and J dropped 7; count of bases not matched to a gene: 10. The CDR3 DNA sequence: TGTGCCAGCAGCTTATTCCGGACAGGGGGCTTGGGAGAGCAGTACTTC. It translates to CASSLFRTGGLGEQYF.

CDR3 sequence (DNA): TGTGCCAGCAGCTTAGTAGGTTACGGAGGGACTGAAGCTTTCTTT. Translated, it gives CASSLVGYGGTEAFF. The V call is TRBV7-9, the J call TRBJ1-1; D remains ambiguous. From germline, CDR1 is SEHNR and CDR2 FQNEAQ (reference sequence). V dropped 1 base and J dropped 5 bases, with 14 bases sitting between them. This CDR3 is built from 15 residues.